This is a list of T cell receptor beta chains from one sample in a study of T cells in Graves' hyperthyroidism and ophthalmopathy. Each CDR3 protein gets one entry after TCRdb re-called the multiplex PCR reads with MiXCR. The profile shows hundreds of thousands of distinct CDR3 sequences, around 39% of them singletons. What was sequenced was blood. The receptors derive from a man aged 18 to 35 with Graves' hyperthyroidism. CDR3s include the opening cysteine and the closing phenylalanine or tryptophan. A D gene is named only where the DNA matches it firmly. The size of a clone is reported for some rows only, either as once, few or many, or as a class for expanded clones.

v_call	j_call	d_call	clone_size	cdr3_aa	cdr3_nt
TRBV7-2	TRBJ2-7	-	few	CASSPLGPSGEQYF	TGTGCCAGCAGCCCATTGGGTCCTTCGGGCGAGCAGTACTTC
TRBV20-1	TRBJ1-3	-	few	CSARGPFAGVGNTIYF	TGCAGTGCTAGAGGTCCTTTCGCAGGGGTGGGGAACACCATATATTTT
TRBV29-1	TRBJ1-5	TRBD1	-	CSFQGGTNQPQHF	TGCAGCTTCCAGGGGGGTACCAATCAGCCCCAGCATTTT
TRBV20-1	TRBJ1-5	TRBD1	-	CSAPRTGGHQPQHF	TGCAGTGCCCCCAGGACAGGGGGCCATCAGCCCCAGCATTTT
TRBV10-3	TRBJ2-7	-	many	CAGRPRQDSHEQYF	TGTGCCGGGAGGCCCCGACAGGACAGCCACGAGCAGTACTTC
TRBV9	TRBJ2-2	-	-	CASSVEGVNGELFF	TGTGCCAGCAGCGTAGAGGGGGTTAACGGGGAGCTGTTTTTT
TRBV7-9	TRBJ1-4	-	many	CASSAEVGVEKLFF	TGTGCCAGCAGCGCCGAAGTGGGGGTTGAAAAACTGTTTTTT
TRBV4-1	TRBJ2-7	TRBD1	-	CASSQEGGQVITYEQYF	TGCGCCAGCAGCCAAGAGGGGGGACAGGTAATTACCTACGAGCAGTACTTC
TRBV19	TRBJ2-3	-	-	CASSTLGGSSTDTQYF	TGTGCCAGTAGTACCCTTGGAGGGTCGAGCACAGATACGCAGTATTTT
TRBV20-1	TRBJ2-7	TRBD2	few	CSPAGTSGYEQYF	TGCAGTCCCGCCGGGACTAGCGGCTACGAGCAGTACTTC
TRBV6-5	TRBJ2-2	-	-	CASSLSWGELFF	TGTGCCAGCAGTCTCAGTTGGGGGGAGCTGTTTTTT
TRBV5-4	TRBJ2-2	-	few	CASSLETVNTGELFF	TGTGCCAGCAGCTTGGAGACAGTCAACACCGGGGAGCTGTTTTTT
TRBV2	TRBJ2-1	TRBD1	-	CASSETRGQGGEQFF	TGTGCCAGCAGTGAAACCAGGGGACAGGGAGGTGAGCAGTTCTTC
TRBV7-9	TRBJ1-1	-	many	CASGEGRNTEAFF	TGTGCCAGCGGGGAAGGTCGGAACACTGAAGCTTTCTTT
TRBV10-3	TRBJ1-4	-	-	CAISWEAWNEKLFF	TGTGCCATCAGCTGGGAGGCGTGGAATGAAAAACTGTTTTTT
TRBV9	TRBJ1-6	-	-	CASRGTGSYNSPLHF	TGTGCCAGTAGGGGCACGGGCTCCTATAATTCACCCCTCCACTTT
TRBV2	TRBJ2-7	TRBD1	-	CASRHQGAHEQYF	TGTGCCAGCAGGCATCAGGGGGCCCACGAGCAGTACTTC
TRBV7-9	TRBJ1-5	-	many	CASSLWDQPQHF	TGTGCCAGCAGCTTATGGGATCAGCCCCAGCATTTT
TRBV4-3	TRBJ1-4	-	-	CASSQDPTGEEKLFF	TGCGCCAGCAGCCAAGATCCAACGGGAGAGGAAAAACTGTTTTTT
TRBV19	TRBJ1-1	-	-	CASSMRKNTEAFF	TGTGCCAGTAGTATGAGGAAGAACACTGAAGCTTTCTTT
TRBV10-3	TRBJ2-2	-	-	CAISRDGPGLTGELFF	TGTGCCATCAGTAGGGACGGCCCGGGGCTAACCGGGGAGCTGTTTTTT
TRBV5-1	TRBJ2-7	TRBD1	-	CASGFASGQGNYEQYF	TGCGCCAGCGGTTTCGCCTCGGGACAGGGGAACTACGAGCAGTACTTC
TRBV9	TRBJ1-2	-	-	CASSGDRADYGYTF	TGTGCCAGCAGCGGGGACCGAGCTGACTATGGCTACACCTTC
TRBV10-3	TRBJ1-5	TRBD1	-	CAVRTGDSNQPQHF	TGTGCCGTGCGGACAGGGGATAGCAATCAGCCCCAGCATTTT
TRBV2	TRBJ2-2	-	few	CASGETGELFF	TGTGCCAGCGGGGAGACAGGGGAGCTGTTTTTT
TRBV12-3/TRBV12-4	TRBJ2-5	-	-	CASSPHFEGLETQYF	TGTGCCAGCAGTCCGCATTTCGAAGGGTTAGAGACCCAGTACTTC
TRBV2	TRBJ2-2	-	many	CASSRGGGELFF	TGTGCCAGTTCCAGGGGGGGCGGGGAGCTGTTTTTT
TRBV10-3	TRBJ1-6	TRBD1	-	CAIDRGNSPLHF	TGTGCCATAGACAGGGGTAATTCACCCCTCCACTTT
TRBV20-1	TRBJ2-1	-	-	CSASLAIYNEQFF	TGCAGTGCTAGTCTAGCGATCTACAATGAGCAGTTCTTC